The present TCR beta chain was sequenced within a study of tumor and adjacent non-tumor tissue in lung cancer. RNA was extracted from bulk tissue without any cell sorting. Chemotherapy-naive patients with new lung cancer underwent thoracic surgery in China, August–November 2014. Study-wide results and limits: In normal lung, the top 100 clones were significantly more dominant than in tumor. TCR diversity was significantly greater in tumor than normal lung tissue.

The CDR3 length is 15 residues. Germline lookup yields CDR1 SGHAT and CDR2 FQNNGV. This clonotype was recorded only once. The target antigen is unknown. A modified ARM-PCR protocol with three rounds of nested PCR amplified TCRbeta. A single record per CDR3 protein comes from TCRdb applying MiXCR to the multiplex PCR reads. This table holds around 200,000 distinct CDR3 sequences, 70% to 75% found once. This receptor was identified in a man aged 55 to 69 with non-small cell lung cancer. Sample: lung tumor tissue. The chain employs TRBV11-2 and TRBJ2-3, with TRBD1 matching over 8 bases. Here the CDR3 reads CAGSLGTGGPDTQYF. The CDR3 DNA reads as TGTGCTGGCAGCTTAGGGACAGGAGGGCCAGATACGCAGTATTTT.